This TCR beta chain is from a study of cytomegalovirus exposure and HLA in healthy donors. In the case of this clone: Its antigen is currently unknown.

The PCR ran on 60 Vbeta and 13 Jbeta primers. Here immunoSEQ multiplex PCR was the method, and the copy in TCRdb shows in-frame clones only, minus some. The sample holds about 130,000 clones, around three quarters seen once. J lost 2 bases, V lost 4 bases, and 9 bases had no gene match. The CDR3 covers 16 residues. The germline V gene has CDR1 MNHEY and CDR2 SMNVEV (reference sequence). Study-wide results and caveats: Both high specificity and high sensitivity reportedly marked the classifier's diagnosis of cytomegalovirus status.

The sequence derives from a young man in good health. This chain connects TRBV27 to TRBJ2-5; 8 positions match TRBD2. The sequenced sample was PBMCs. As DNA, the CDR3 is TGTGCCAGCAGTTCCCCTCTTGGCGGGAGGCAAGAGACCCAGTACTTC. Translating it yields CASSSPLGGRQETQYF.